One and the same sample provided the 14 T cell receptor beta chains below, sequenced in a study of blood T cell repertoires in COVID-19. Clones were read by immunoSEQ multiplex PCR, and TCRdb kept only the in-frame ones, dropping some. Of about 64,000 clones in the sample, 65% to 90% were seen once. The sample was peripheral blood. These receptor sequences come from a man in his forties with acute or convalescent COVID-19.

The chain employs TRBV3-1 (or the pseudogene TRBV3-2) and TRBJ1-2; TRBD1 might be the D (5 bases). In germline, CDR1 is LGHDT, CDR2 YNNKEL (reference sequence). V lost 1 base to trimming and J lost 8 bases, with 8 bases between them. The CDR3 is 12 residues long. DNA of the CDR3: TGTGCCAGCAGCCAAGGGCAGGGAGGCTACACCTTC. It is translated as CASSQGQGGYTF.

The chain links TRBV21-1 to TRBJ2-3; the table's D call TRBD1 went unverified against the DNA. TRBV21-1 is a pseudogene. This CDR3 spans 17 amino acids. The chain's CDR3 is CASSVTGTPASTDTQYF. The CDR3 coding sequence is TGTGCCAGCAGCGTCACAGGGACACCCGCTAGCACAGATACGCAGTATTTT.

This chain connects TRBV5-1 to TRBJ1-5; maybe TRBD1 (5 bases). Trimming removed 0 bases at V and 0 bases at J, with 13 bases between. The CDR3 sequence is 17 residues long. Germline loops: CDR1 SGHRS, CDR2 YFSETQ. This chain's CDR3 is CASSLGGCRYSNQPQHF. CDR3 in DNA: TGCGCCAGCAGCTTGGGGGGCTGCCGCTATAGCAATCAGCCCCAGCATTTT.

The rearrangement uses TRBV30 and TRBJ2-1, with 10 bases aligning to TRBD2. V lost 1 base, J lost 6 bases, and 3 bases stayed unmatched. The CDR3 contains 14 residues. The germline gives CDR1 GTSNPN, CDR2 SVGIG (reference sequence). The CDR3 DNA reads as TGTGCCTGGAGTGGGGAGCGGGGGGGCAATGAGCAGTTCTTC. It translates to CAWSGERGGNEQFF.

The V call is TRBV6-2 or TRBV6-3, the J call TRBJ1-2, with D tentatively TRBD1 (5 bases). The V end lost 0 bases, the J end lost 7 bases, and 18 bases lay between the germline ends. This CDR3 is 16 amino acids long. The germline V gene has CDR1 MNHEY and CDR2 SVGEGT. CDR3 in amino acids: CASSYSIIATRGGYTF. The CDR3, as DNA: TGTGCCAGCAGTTACTCGATTATCGCGACAAGGGGTGGCTACACCTTC.

The CDR3 spells CASSIMANTGELFF. CDR3 sequence (DNA): TGTGCCAGTAGTATTATGGCAAACACCGGGGAGCTGTTTTTT. V usage is TRBV19 and J usage is TRBJ2-2; unclear D gene. Germline V gene sequence: CDR1 LNHDA, CDR2 SQIVND (reference sequence). Trimming left V 3 bases short and J 2 bases short, with 7 bases between. CDR3 length equals 14 residues.

V gene TRBV13 combines with J gene TRBJ2-7; 8 nucleotides agree with TRBD1. The ends lost 2 bases at V and 5 bases at J; junction bases unmatched: 8. Germline CDR1 and CDR2: PRHDT and FYEKMQ (reference sequence). The CDR3 loop spans 15 amino acids. CDR3 sequence: CASSLRRTGTHEQYF. In nucleotides, the CDR3 is TGTGCCAGCAGCTTACGCCGGACAGGGACCCACGAGCAGTACTTC.

The genes are TRBV30 and TRBJ1-5, with no clear D. V was shortened by 5 bases and J by 5 bases, with 13 bases between the two germline ends. This CDR3 is built from 13 residues. CDR1 is GTSNPN and CDR2 is SVGIG in the germline V gene (reference sequence). The CDR3 coding sequence is TGTGCCTGGGGCACAGTCACAGATCAGCCCCAGCATTTT. This gives the protein CAWGTVTDQPQHF.

The rearrangement links TRBV28 to TRBJ1-5; the match to TRBD1 covers 7 bases. Germline V gene lookup returns CDR1 MDHEN and CDR2 SYDVKM. This CDR3 is 15 amino acids long. Losses at the gene ends were 3 bases for V and 3 bases for J; bases not matched to a gene: 5. The CDR3 DNA reads as TGTGCCAGCAGTTTTACAGGGGTATACAATCAGCCCCAGCATTTT. It encodes CASSFTGVYNQPQHF.

This rearrangement joins TRBV9 to TRBJ1-2; tentatively, D is TRBD1 (6 bases). Trimming removed 7 bases from V and 4 bases from J, with 11 bases in between. Germline assignment: CDR1 SGDLS and CDR2 YYNGEE. The CDR3 sequence is 12 residues long. CDR3 in amino acids: CASSNRAYGYTF. The CDR3 coding sequence is TGTGCCAGCTCGAACAGGGCCTATGGCTACACCTTC.

The chain combines TRBV9 with TRBJ2-2; D possibly corresponds to TRBD2 (5 bases). The CDR3 contains 15 residues. Germline lookup yields CDR1 SGDLS and CDR2 YYNGEE. V was pared by 4 bases and J by 3 bases, with 13 bases between. The CDR3 spells CASSYGRSDTGELFF. The CDR3 DNA is TGTGCCAGCAGCTATGGGAGATCCGACACCGGGGAGCTGTTTTTT.

The V call is TRBV4-1, the J call TRBJ2-1; 7 bases fit TRBD2. CDR3 length: 15 amino acids. Trimming cost V 2 bases and J 2 bases; bases outside gene matches: 3. CDR1 is MGHRA and CDR2 is YSYEKL in the germline V gene. Here the CDR3 reads CASSQLSGTYNEQFF. The CDR3, as DNA: TGCGCCAGCAGCCAACTCAGCGGGACCTACAATGAGCAGTTCTTC.

V is TRBV19 and J is TRBJ2-1; tentatively, D is TRBD2 (6 bases). Germline CDR1 reads LNHDA; CDR2 reads SQIVND (reference sequence). Trimming cost V 6 bases and J 8 bases, with 14 bases left between them. CDR3 length: 13 amino acids. The CDR3 is CASSDPGVDEQFF. The CDR3 DNA is TGTGCCAGTAGCGACCCGGGGGTAGATGAGCAGTTCTTC.

The chain employs TRBV7-3 and TRBJ1-1, with unresolved D. CDR1 is SGHTA and CDR2 is FQGTGA in the germline V gene. The CDR3 loop spans 13 amino acids. V gave up 8 bases and J gave up 5 bases, with 15 bases separating them. CDR3 protein: CASSLERGTEAFF. The CDR3 bases are TGTGCCAGCTCCCTTGAGCGGGGAACTGAAGCTTTCTTT.